Shown below are 2 T cell receptor beta chains from a single sample sequenced in a study of blood T cells in healthy people across ages. Then a second PCR, running roughly 7 to 11 cycles, was carried out with a sample-barcoded 5' primer and a J-beta primer mix. MiXCR, run by TCRdb on the 5' RACE reads, gives a single entry per CDR3 protein. Here the sample spans under 2 million distinct CDR3 sequences, about 35% being singletons. Sample: blood. Every receptor here comes from a woman in her thirties in good health.

This clonotype was detected once. The chain employs TRBV20-1 and TRBJ1-2, with D tentatively TRBD1 (6 bases). The CDR3 runs 14 residues. Germline CDR1 reads DFQATT; CDR2 reads SNEGSKA (reference sequence). V lost 3 bases to trimming and J lost 4 bases, with 15 bases between them. The CDR3, as DNA: TGCAGTGCTAGTCCACAGGACAGTGTCTATGGCTACACCTTC. The encoded protein is CSASPQDSVYGYTF.

The table lists this clonotype with a few counts. A read error is possible here, since a much larger clone lies one base away. The V call is TRBV29-1, the J call TRBJ2-7; 11 bases map to TRBD2. The J call may be mistaken, given a closer DNA end match to TRBJ2-5. CDR1 is SQVTM and CDR2 is ANQGSEA in the germline V gene. The CDR3 extends over 16 amino acids. CDR3 sequence reads: CSVADRTSGSGETQYF. In DNA form, the CDR3 reads TGCAGCGTTGCAGATAGAACTAGCGGGAGTGGGGAGACCCAGTACTTC.